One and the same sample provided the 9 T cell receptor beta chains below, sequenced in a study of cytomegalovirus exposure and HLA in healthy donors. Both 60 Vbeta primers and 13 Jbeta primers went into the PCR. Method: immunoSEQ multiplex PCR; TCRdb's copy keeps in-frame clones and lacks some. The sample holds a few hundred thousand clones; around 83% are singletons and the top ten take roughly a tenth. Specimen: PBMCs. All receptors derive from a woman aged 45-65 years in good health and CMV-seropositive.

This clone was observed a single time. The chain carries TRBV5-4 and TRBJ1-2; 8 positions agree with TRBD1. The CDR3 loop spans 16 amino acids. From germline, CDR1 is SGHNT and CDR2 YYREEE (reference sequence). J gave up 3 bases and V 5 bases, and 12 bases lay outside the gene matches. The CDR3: CASSDRTGRLDYGYTF. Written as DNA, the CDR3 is TGTGCCAGCAGTGATCGGACAGGGCGGTTAGACTATGGCTACACCTTC.

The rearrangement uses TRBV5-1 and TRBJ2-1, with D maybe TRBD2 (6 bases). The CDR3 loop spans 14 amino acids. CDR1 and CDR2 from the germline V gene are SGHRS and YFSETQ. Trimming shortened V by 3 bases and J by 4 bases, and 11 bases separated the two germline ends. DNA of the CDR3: TGCGCCAGCAGCTGGGGGACTGGATACAATGAGCAGTTCTTC. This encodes CASSWGTGYNEQFF.

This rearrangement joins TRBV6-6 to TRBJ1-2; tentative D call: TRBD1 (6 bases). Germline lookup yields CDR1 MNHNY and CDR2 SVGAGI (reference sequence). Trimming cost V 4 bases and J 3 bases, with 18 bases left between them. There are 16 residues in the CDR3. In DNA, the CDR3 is TGTGCCAGCAGTTCCATCCGGAGGACAGCCTACTATGGCTACACCTTC. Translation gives CASSSIRRTAYYGYTF.

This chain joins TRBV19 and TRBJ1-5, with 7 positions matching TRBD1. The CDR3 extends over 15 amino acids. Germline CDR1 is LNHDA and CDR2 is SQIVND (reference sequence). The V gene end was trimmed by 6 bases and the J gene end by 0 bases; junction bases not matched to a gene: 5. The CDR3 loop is CASRSGQYSNQPQHF. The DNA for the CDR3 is TGTGCCAGTAGATCGGGACAGTATAGCAATCAGCCCCAGCATTTT.

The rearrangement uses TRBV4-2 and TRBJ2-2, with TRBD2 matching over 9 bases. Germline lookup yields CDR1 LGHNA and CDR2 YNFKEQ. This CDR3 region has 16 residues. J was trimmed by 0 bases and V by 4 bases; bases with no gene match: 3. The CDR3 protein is CASSLSSGANTGELFF. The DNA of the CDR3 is TGTGCCAGCAGCCTTTCTAGCGGGGCGAACACCGGGGAGCTGTTTTTT.

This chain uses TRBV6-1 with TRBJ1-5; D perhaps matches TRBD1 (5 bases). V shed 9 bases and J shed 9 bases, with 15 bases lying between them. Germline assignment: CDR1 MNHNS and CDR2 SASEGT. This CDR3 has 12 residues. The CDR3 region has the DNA TGTGCCAGTCCGGCGGGACGGGGGCCCCAGCATTTT. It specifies CASPAGRGPQHF.

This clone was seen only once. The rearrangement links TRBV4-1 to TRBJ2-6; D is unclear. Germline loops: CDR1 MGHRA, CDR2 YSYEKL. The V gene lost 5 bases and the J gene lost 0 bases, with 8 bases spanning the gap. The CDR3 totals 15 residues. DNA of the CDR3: TGCGCCAGCAGCTCCCAGAACTCTGGGGCCAACGTCCTGACTTTC. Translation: CASSSQNSGANVLTF.

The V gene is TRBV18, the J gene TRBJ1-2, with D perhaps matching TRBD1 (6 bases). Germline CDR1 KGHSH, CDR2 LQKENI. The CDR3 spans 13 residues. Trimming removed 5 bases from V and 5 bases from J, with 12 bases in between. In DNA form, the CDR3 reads TGTGCCAGCTCAATGAACAGGGAATATGGCTACACCTTC. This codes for CASSMNREYGYTF.

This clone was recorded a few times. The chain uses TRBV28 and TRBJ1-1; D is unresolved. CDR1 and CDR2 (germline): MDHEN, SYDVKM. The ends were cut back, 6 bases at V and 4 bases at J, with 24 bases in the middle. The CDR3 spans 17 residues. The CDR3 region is CASRILGPAVEATEAFF. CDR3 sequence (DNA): TGTGCCAGCAGAATTTTAGGTCCGGCGGTAGAAGCCACTGAAGCTTTCTTT.